The TCR beta chain described here comes from a study of T-cell reconstitution after alpha-beta-depleted transplantation in children. Germline CDR1 LGHDT, CDR2 YNNKEL (reference sequence). CDR3 length: 15 residues. On this clonotype: An end of the junction differs from the germline gene, which may be a read error.

Unique molecular identifiers were built into the TCRbeta library. MiXCR was run by TCRdb on the PCR reads, yielding one entry per CDR3 protein. Of hundreds of thousands of distinct CDR3 sequences listed, roughly a tenth are singletons. V gene TRBV3-1 combines with J gene TRBJ2-2, with D maybe TRBD1 (5 bases). The input for sequencing was PBMCs from the stem cell graft donor, taken from the stem cell graft. The sequence derives from a human donor who donated a stem cell graft to a child with acute myeloid leukemia. CDR3 protein: CATSQSTANTGELFF. As DNA, the CDR3 is TGTGCCACCAGCCAATCGACAGCGAACACCGGGGAGCTGTTTTTT. Variable domain in full (rest from reference TRBV3-1 and TRBJ2-2): DTAVSQTPKYLVTQMGNDKSIKCEQNLGHDTMYWYKQDSKKFLKIMFSYNNKELIINETVPNRFSPKSPDKAHLNLHINSLELGDSAVYFCATSQSTANTGELFFGEGSRLTVL.